A single sample gave rise to the 32 T cell receptor beta chains below, sequenced in a study of Graves' ophthalmopathy and Graves' hyperthyroidism. For repertoire sequencing, the TCR beta CDR3 regions were amplified from RNA transcripts. HTBI-primed RT-PCR formed the first round, and a multiplex PCR formed the second. MiXCR was run by TCRdb on the multiplex PCR reads, yielding one entry per CDR3 protein. The table records about 700,000 distinct CDR3 sequences, roughly two fifths of them present only once. Input material: peripheral blood. The receptors shown here come from an adult man with Graves' ophthalmopathy.

This clonotype was counted at least ten times. The chain couples TRBV19 to TRBJ1-1, with unresolved D. This CDR3 spans 13 amino acids. V dropped 5 bases and J dropped 1 base, with 8 bases sitting between them. CDR1 is LNHDA and CDR2 is SQIVND in the germline V gene (reference sequence). The CDR3: CASSYLENTEAFF. CDR3 bases: TGTGCCAGTAGTTACCTGGAGAACACTGAAGCTTTCTTT.

The CDR3 loop reads CSARDLQLRSNSPLHF. CDR3 nucleotide sequence: TGCAGTGCTAGAGATTTGCAACTGCGATCTAATTCACCCCTCCACTTT. The chain recombines TRBV20-1 with TRBJ1-6, with no clear D. Germline CDR1 is DFQATT and CDR2 is SNEGSKA (reference sequence). Trimming removed 0 bases from V and 6 bases from J, with 15 bases in between. The CDR3 extends over 16 amino acids.

This sequence joins TRBV18 and TRBJ1-1; D uncertain. The germline gives CDR1 KGHSH, CDR2 LQKENI. The V end was cut by 4 bases, the J end by 8 bases, with 11 bases between. The CDR3 extends over 12 amino acids. The CDR3 here is CASSQMGSEAFF. In nucleotides, the CDR3 is TGTGCCAGCTCACAGATGGGGTCAGAAGCTTTCTTT.

As concerns this clonotype: This could be a read error, since a much larger clone is one nucleotide away. CDR3 region: CASSLVHNGYTF. For the CDR3, the DNA is TGTGCCAGCAGCTTAGTCCACAATGGCTACACCTTC. The chain carries TRBV7-9 and TRBJ1-2; no clear D. Trimming pared 1 base from V and 6 bases from J, leaving 6 bases between. This CDR3 is built from 12 residues. Germline V gene lookup returns CDR1 SEHNR and CDR2 FQNEAQ (reference sequence).

The sample holds a few counts of this clonotype. This chain uses TRBV7-2 with TRBJ2-3; possible D gene TRBD1, 6 bases. Trimming took off 4 bases at V and 6 bases at J, with 14 bases between the two ends. Germline lookup yields CDR1 SGHTA and CDR2 FQGNSA. The CDR3 contains 14 residues. CDR3 region: CASSSTGPRDTQYF. As DNA, the CDR3 is TGTGCCAGCAGCTCCACAGGGCCGCGGGATACGCAGTATTTT. The full variable domain, its missing parts supplied by reference TRBV7-2 and TRBJ2-3, is GAGVSQSPSNKVTEKGKDVELRCDPISGHTALYWYRQSLGQGLEFLIYFQGNSAPDKSGLPSDRFSAERTGGSVSTLTIQRTQQEDSAVYLCASSSTGPRDTQYFGPGTRLTVL.

This clonotype was recorded at least ten times. The chain links TRBV7-9 to TRBJ2-5, with D possibly called TRBD1 or TRBD2 (5 bases each). The CDR3 is made up of 15 amino acids. CDR1 is SEHNR and CDR2 is FQNEAQ in the germline V gene (reference sequence). Between the trimmed V and J ends, which lost 1 base and 1 base, there was a span of 10 bases. In DNA, the CDR3 is TGTGCCAGCAGCTTAGGGGGGTACTTCCAAGAGACCCAGTACTTC. Translation gives CASSLGGYFQETQYF.

For this clonotype: The missing conserved phenylalanine or tryptophan at the end of this CDR3 makes a read error likely. The rearrangement links TRBV7-9 to TRBJ2-2, with D maybe TRBD2 (5 bases). The CDR3 has 15 amino acids. Germline V CDR1 and CDR2: SEHNR, FQNEAQ (reference sequence). The CDR3 protein is CASSLVPGVLGQLFL. The CDR3 DNA is TGTGCCAGCAGCTTAGTCCCCGGGGTCCTCGGGCAGCTGTTTCTT.

This clonotype was observed a single time. The V and J genes are TRBV25-1 and TRBJ2-5; D gene ambiguous. V dropped 5 bases and J dropped 2 bases, with 15 bases sitting between them. The germline gives CDR1 MGHDK, CDR2 SYGVNS. The CDR3 contains 15 residues. The CDR3 reads CASSLPLSRQETQYF. CDR3 nucleotide sequence: TGTGCCAGCAGTTTGCCCCTCAGTAGGCAAGAGACCCAGTACTTC.

Notes on this clonotype: Germline and junction disagree at one end, which may indicate a read error. The chain joins TRBV2 to TRBJ2-7, with D perhaps matching TRBD1 (5 bases). Germline-derived CDR1 and CDR2 are SNHLY and FYNNEI. The CDR3 totals 15 residues. DNA of the CDR3: TGTGCCAGCAGTGTATCCGGCAGGGCAGCCTACGAGCAGTGCTTC. Residues: CASSVSGRAAYEQCF.

V and J are TRBV10-3 and TRBJ1-6, with D maybe TRBD1 (6 bases). Germline CDR1 ENHRY, CDR2 SYGVKD. Trimming cost V 5 bases and J 7 bases, with 15 bases left between them. The CDR3 sequence is 15 residues long. The CDR3 coding sequence is TGTGCCATCAGTTATGGGCAGGGGTACAATTCACCCCTCCACTTT. Its translation is CAISYGQGYNSPLHF.

This rearrangement joins TRBV9 to TRBJ2-5; D assignment may be TRBD1 or TRBD2 (5 bases each). Between the trimmed V and J ends, which lost 4 bases and 5 bases, there was a span of 24 bases. In germline, CDR1 is SGDLS, CDR2 YYNGEE. The CDR3 loop spans 17 amino acids. The DNA of the CDR3 is TGTGCCAGCAGCACCCCCCGGGACGCAAACACTCGGGAGACCCAGTACTTC. Translating it yields CASSTPRDANTRETQYF.

Of note for this clonotype: The junction departs from the called germline gene at one end, perhaps through a read error. The chain uses TRBV29-1 and TRBJ2-5; TRBD1 aligns across 7 bases. This CDR3 has 10 residues. Germline-derived CDR1 and CDR2 are SQVTM and ANQGSEA. CDR3 sequence (DNA): TGCAGCGTGGATAGCAGGGGGAGCTTCTTC. It yields the protein CSVDSRGSFF.

J is TRBJ1-4 and V is TRBV29-1; the D is unclear. Germline V gives CDR1 SQVTM, CDR2 ANQGSEA. V was trimmed by 1 base and J by 8 bases, leaving 14 bases between them. The CDR3 has 14 residues. In DNA form, the CDR3 reads TGCAGCGTTGAAGGCGGCGGCTGGAACGAAAAACTGTTTTTT. It encodes CSVEGGGWNEKLFF.

This clonotype has ten or more counts. The chain uses TRBV2 and TRBJ1-5; D not resolved. This CDR3 has 14 amino acids. Germline values: CDR1 SNHLY, CDR2 FYNNEI. V was cut by 4 bases and J by 0 bases, with 7 bases left in between. The CDR3 DNA sequence: TGTGCCAGCAGTGTGCCGTATAGCAATCAGCCCCAGCATTTT. Translation gives CASSVPYSNQPQHF.

Only a few counts were recorded for this clonotype. The chain couples TRBV2 to TRBJ1-2; TRBD1 might be the D (6 bases). V was cut by 3 bases and J by 8 bases, with 22 bases left in between. CDR3 length equals 16 residues. In germline, CDR1 is SNHLY, CDR2 FYNNEI. CDR3 sequence reads: CASSDGGTRVFGGYTF. CDR3 bases: TGTGCCAGCAGTGATGGAGGGACAAGGGTTTTTGGGGGCTACACCTTC.

Concerning this clonotype: The conserved closing phenylalanine or tryptophan is absent in this CDR3, likely reflecting a read error. V and J are TRBV7-9 and TRBJ2-5; D is uncertain. The V end was cut by 1 base, the J end by 3 bases, with 12 bases between. The CDR3 covers 15 residues. Germline CDR1 reads SEHNR; CDR2 reads FQNEAQ (reference sequence). The CDR3 coding sequence is TGTGCCAGCAGCTTAGTTGGGCCCGAAAAAGAGACCCAGTACCTC. It translates to CASSLVGPEKETQYL.

The rearrangement uses TRBV7-8 and TRBJ2-5; possible D gene TRBD2, 5 bases. The CDR3 consists of 17 residues. The germline V gene has CDR1 SGHVS and CDR2 FQNEAQ. V lost 6 bases and J 7 bases, leaving 27 bases between the germline ends. CDR3 protein: CASRVQPGPGNTGTQYF. In DNA form, the CDR3 reads TGTGCCAGCAGGGTTCAACCCGGCCCGGGAAACACCGGGACCCAGTACTTC.

The sample holds a few counts of this clonotype. Sequence at one end of the junction differs from germline and may be a read error. V is TRBV24-1 and J is TRBJ1-5, with D perhaps matching TRBD1 (6 bases). The CDR3 consists of 15 residues. CDR1 and CDR2 (germline): KGHDR, SFDVKD. CDR3: CASSLPRGDNQPQHF. The CDR3 region has the DNA TGTGCCAGCAGTTTACCCAGGGGTGACAATCAGCCCCAGCATTTT.

The chain is built from TRBV7-2 and TRBJ2-7, with 10 bases matching TRBD1. This CDR3 has 14 amino acids. The trim removed 11 bases at V and 5 bases at J, leaving 12 bases unmatched. Looked up from germline, CDR1 is SGHTA and CDR2 is FQGNSA. The CDR3 sequence is CAWSVTGTGDEQYF. The CDR3 nucleotides read TGTGCCTGGAGTGTCACCGGGACAGGGGACGAGCAGTACTTC.

This clonotype was recorded many times. CDR3 amino acids: CASSLARYSNQPQHF. The CDR3 coding sequence is TGTGCCAGCAGCTTAGCCAGATATAGCAATCAGCCCCAGCATTTT. V usage is TRBV7-8 and J usage is TRBJ1-5, with D unclear. The V gene lost 0 bases and the J gene lost 0 bases, with 6 bases spanning the gap. CDR3 size: 15 residues. Germline V gene data show CDR1 as SGHVS and CDR2 as FQNEAQ.

On this clonotype: This may come from a read error, since a much larger clone is one base off. The gene calls are TRBV2 and TRBJ2-5; 7 bases align to TRBD1. Unmatched junction bases numbered 4, after V lost 8 bases and J lost 1 base. The CDR3 runs 13 residues. Germline CDR1 is SNHLY and CDR2 is FYNNEI. The CDR3 nucleotides read TGTGCCAGCTCCGACAGGGTCCAAGAGACCCAGTACTTC. Protein sequence: CASSDRVQETQYF.

Comment on this clonotype: Its ends do not fully match the called genes, so a read error is possible. The chain links TRBV10-3 to TRBJ2-7, with a weak D call TRBD1 (5 bases). The CDR3 runs to 14 residues. Germline assignment: CDR1 ENHRY and CDR2 SYGVKD. The CDR3 nucleotides are TGTGCCAGCAGTGAATTGGCAGGGAACTACGAGCAGTACTTC. It encodes CASSELAGNYEQYF.

This chain uses TRBV14 with TRBJ1-2, with 7 bases lining up with TRBD1. This CDR3 spans 16 amino acids. The germline V gene encodes CDR1 SGHDN and CDR2 FVKESK. V dropped 0 bases and J dropped 4; count of bases not matched to a gene: 8. The CDR3 nucleotides read TGTGCCAGCAGCCAAGAAAGTAAAGGGACAGCCTATGGCTACACCTTC. Protein sequence: CASSQESKGTAYGYTF.

About this clonotype itself: One junction end disagrees with the germline gene, perhaps due to a read error. The rearrangement joins TRBV24-1 to TRBJ1-5; 8 bases map to TRBD1. The CDR3 consists of 18 residues. CDR1 and CDR2 from the germline V gene are KGHDR and SFDVKD. CDR3 region: CASSYSTGESYSNQPQHF. CDR3 bases: TGTGCCAGCAGTTACTCGACAGGGGAAAGCTATAGCAATCAGCCCCAGCATTTT.

With regard to this clonotype: A much larger clone lies one base from this, so it may be a read error. CDR3 bases: TGCAGCGTTGTGACAGTCTCTTTTGGCCACACCTTC. It codes for CSVVTVSFGHTF. This chain links TRBV29-1 with TRBJ1-2; perhaps TRBD1 as D (5 bases). The CDR3 is made up of 12 amino acids. CDR1 and CDR2 (germline): SQVTM, ANQGSEA.

This clonotype was seen just once. This chain uses TRBV11-1 with TRBJ2-2; 8 positions match TRBD2. The CDR3 length is 16 residues. In germline, CDR1 is SGHAT, CDR2 FQDESV (reference sequence). Unmatched junction bases numbered 13, after V lost 9 bases and J lost 4 bases. The CDR3 loop reads CASNPGLALGTGELFF. The CDR3 nucleotides are TGTGCCAGTAACCCCGGACTAGCTCTAGGCACCGGGGAGCTGTTTTTT.

The V gene is TRBV12-3 or TRBV12-4, the J gene TRBJ1-2; a possible D gene is TRBD1 (6 bases). The CDR3 has 13 residues. V was pared by 10 bases and J by 7 bases, with 19 bases between. The CDR3: CAIREDSKIGYTF. Here the CDR3 DNA reads TGTGCCATCAGGGAGGACAGTAAGATTGGCTACACCTTC.

This clonotype has just a few counts. This chain connects TRBV15 to TRBJ2-3, with 10 positions matching TRBD2. This CDR3 spans 15 amino acids. V was pared by 1 base and J by 5 bases, with 3 bases of the junction left unmatched. Germline V lookup: CDR1 LNHNV, CDR2 YYDKDF (reference sequence). The CDR3, as DNA: TGTGCCACCAGCAGAGGGACTAGCGGAATAGATACGCAGTATTTT. Its protein product is CATSRGTSGIDTQYF.

The sample holds a few counts of this clonotype. This chain connects TRBV20-1 to TRBJ2-7, with TRBD2 as a possible D gene (6 bases). Trimming removed 6 bases from V and 2 bases from J, with 17 bases in between. From germline, CDR1 is DFQATT and CDR2 SNEGSKA (reference sequence). The CDR3 loop spans 14 amino acids. The CDR3 nucleotides read TGCAGTGCGACACTCGGGACTCGAGCCTACGAGCAGTACTTC. It yields the protein CSATLGTRAYEQYF.

The chain combines TRBV6-1 with TRBJ1-6; D gene ambiguous. V was cut by 5 bases and J by 8 bases, with 13 bases left in between. The germline V gene has CDR1 MNHNS and CDR2 SASEGT. The CDR3 is made up of 14 amino acids. The CDR3 sequence: CASSYLVEYSPLHF. The DNA for the CDR3 is TGTGCCAGCAGTTACTTGGTGGAGTATTCACCCCTCCACTTT.

Points on this clonotype: This could be a read error, since a much larger clone is one nucleotide away. The V gene is TRBV7-9, the J gene TRBJ1-2; weak D call: TRBD1 (5 bases). The CDR3 totals 15 residues. CDR1 and CDR2 from the germline V gene are SEHNR and FQNEAQ (reference sequence). In nucleotides, the CDR3 is TGTGACAGCAGCTTAGACAGTGTAGCTAACTATGGCTACACCTTC. Translating gives CDSSLDSVANYGYTF.

This chain connects TRBV20-1 to TRBJ2-5; no firm D call. Trimming shortened V by 1 base and J by 5 bases, and 14 bases separated the two germline ends. Germline lookup yields CDR1 DFQATT and CDR2 SNEGSKA (reference sequence). This CDR3 has 14 residues. The CDR3 DNA follows: TGCAGTGCTAGAGCGTTGGCAGGTGGGGAGACCCAGTACTTC. It specifies CSARALAGGETQYF.